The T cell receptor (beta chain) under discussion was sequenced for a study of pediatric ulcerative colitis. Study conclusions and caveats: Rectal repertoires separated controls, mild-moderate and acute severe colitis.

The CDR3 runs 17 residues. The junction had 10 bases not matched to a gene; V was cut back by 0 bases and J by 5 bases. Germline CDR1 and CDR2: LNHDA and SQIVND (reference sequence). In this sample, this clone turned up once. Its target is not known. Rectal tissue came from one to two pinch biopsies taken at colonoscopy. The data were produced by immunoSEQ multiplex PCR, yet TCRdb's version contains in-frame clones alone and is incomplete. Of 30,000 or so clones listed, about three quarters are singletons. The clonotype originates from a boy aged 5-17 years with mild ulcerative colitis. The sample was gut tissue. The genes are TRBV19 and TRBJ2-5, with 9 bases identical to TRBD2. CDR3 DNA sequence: TGTGCCAGTAGTATAGAGTTGCGGCGGGGGGGCCTTGAGACCCAGTACTTC. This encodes CASSIELRRGGLETQYF. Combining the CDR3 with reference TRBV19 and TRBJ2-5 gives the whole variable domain DGGITQSPKYLFRKEGQNVTLSCEQNLNHDAMYWYRQDPGQGLRLIYYSQIVNDFQKGDIAEGYSVSREKKESFPLTVTSAQKNPTAFYLCASSIELRRGGLETQYFGPGTRLLVL.